Listed below are T cell receptor beta chains from one sample, sequenced in a study of TIL therapy for anti-PD-1-resistant metastatic lung cancer. The assay was immunoSEQ multiplex PCR, and TCRdb's table has in-frame clones only and misses some. Of more than 20,000 clones detected, approximately 63% appear once; the ten largest clones hold around 16%. Sequencing was performed on tumor tissue, taken at baseline. The receptors were gathered from a woman between 25 and 80 years old with non-small cell lung cancer. CDR3s include the opening cysteine and the closing phenylalanine or tryptophan. Each record gives: V gene, J gene, D gene, clone size, CDR3 DNA, CDR3 protein. The D gene is left open where the match is weak. The size of a clone is reported for some rows only, either as once, few or many, or as a class for expanded clones.

V: TRBV9
J: TRBJ2-7
D: TRBD2
size: -
DNA: TGTGCCAGCAGCGTAGCTGGGGGGACTACGTACGAGCAGTACTTC
CDR3: CASSVAGGTTYEQYF

V: TRBV4-1
J: TRBJ2-3
D: -
size: -
DNA: TGCGCCAGCAGCCAAGATCCCTTAGCTGGAGATACGCAGTATTTT
CDR3: CASSQDPLAGDTQYF

V: TRBV7-8
J: TRBJ1-2
D: -
size: -
DNA: TGTGCCAGCAGCTTAGTTGGGACCCGGGCAATAGGCTATGGCTACACCTTC
CDR3: CASSLVGTRAIGYGYTF

V: TRBV5-1
J: TRBJ2-3
D: TRBD2
size: -
DNA: TGCGCCAGCAGCTTCTCACTTATCGGGACTAGCGGGAGGGCCAGAGATACGCAGTATTTT
CDR3: CASSFSLIGTSGRARDTQYF

V: TRBV5-6
J: TRBJ1-1
D: -
size: -
DNA: TGTGCCAGCAGCTTGGTTGATGGCACTGAAGCTTTCTTT
CDR3: CASSLVDGTEAFF

V: TRBV2
J: TRBJ2-3
D: TRBD2
size: few
DNA: TGTGCCAGCACCTTGGGGCTAGCGGGAAACACAGATACGCAGTATTTT
CDR3: CASTLGLAGNTDTQYF

V: TRBV21-1
J: TRBJ2-7
D: -
size: few
DNA: TGTGCCAGCAGGGGAGGAGGCGGCTACGAGCAGTACTTC
CDR3: CASRGGGGYEQYF

V: TRBV7-8
J: TRBJ1-1
D: -
size: -
DNA: TGTGCCAGCAGCTTAAAGGCAAACACTGAAGCTTTCTTT
CDR3: CASSLKANTEAFF

V: TRBV7-2
J: TRBJ2-5
D: -
size: -
DNA: TGTGCCAGCAGCTTATGGAGACAAGAGACCCAGTACTTC
CDR3: CASSLWRQETQYF

V: TRBV11-2
J: TRBJ2-1
D: -
size: -
DNA: TGTGCCAGCAGCTTACAGCGGACCACCTACAATGAGCAGTTCTTC
CDR3: CASSLQRTTYNEQFF

V: TRBV6-5
J: TRBJ2-3
D: TRBD2
size: -
DNA: TGTGCCAGCAGTTCCGGACTAGCGGGAGATAGAGATACGCAGTATTTT
CDR3: CASSSGLAGDRDTQYF

V: TRBV9
J: TRBJ2-7
D: TRBD2
size: -
DNA: TGTGCCAGCAGCCCACGGACTAGCGGGAGCTCCTACGAGCAGTACTTC
CDR3: CASSPRTSGSSYEQYF

V: TRBV2
J: TRBJ2-5
D: -
size: -
DNA: TGTGCCAGCGGGCTAGAAGAGACCCAGTACTTC
CDR3: CASGLEETQYF

V: TRBV11-2
J: TRBJ2-5
D: -
size: -
DNA: TGTGCCAGCAGCTTCGGGGGACAGGAGACCCAGTACTTC
CDR3: CASSFGGQETQYF

V: TRBV6-5
J: TRBJ2-1
D: TRBD1
size: -
DNA: TGTGCCAGCAGTTTAGCGGGACAGGGGGCTGAGCAGTTCTTC
CDR3: CASSLAGQGAEQFF

V: TRBV29-1
J: TRBJ1-4
D: -
size: -
DNA: TGCAGCGTTACCGGGACGGCTAATGAAAAACTGTTTTTT
CDR3: CSVTGTANEKLFF

V: TRBV6-1
J: TRBJ1-5
D: -
size: few
DNA: TGTGCCAGCAGGAAAGATAGCAATCAGCCCCAGCATTTT
CDR3: CASRKDSNQPQHF

V: TRBV19
J: TRBJ1-3
D: -
size: few
DNA: TGTGCCAGTAGTCACGGCCCGGGGGCCGGAAACACCATATATTTT
CDR3: CASSHGPGAGNTIYF

V: TRBV7-2
J: TRBJ2-5
D: -
size: -
DNA: TGTGCCAGCAGACTTACAGGGATAGAGACCCAGTACTTC
CDR3: CASRLTGIETQYF

V: TRBV19
J: TRBJ2-1
D: TRBD2
size: -
DNA: TGTGCCAGTACCCCGACTAGCGGGAGTCATGAGCAGTTCTTC
CDR3: CASTPTSGSHEQFF

V: TRBV12-1
J: TRBJ2-2
D: -
size: few
DNA: TGTGCCACACCGGGATTACATCGGGACACCGGGGAGCTGTTTTTT
CDR3: CATPGLHRDTGELFF